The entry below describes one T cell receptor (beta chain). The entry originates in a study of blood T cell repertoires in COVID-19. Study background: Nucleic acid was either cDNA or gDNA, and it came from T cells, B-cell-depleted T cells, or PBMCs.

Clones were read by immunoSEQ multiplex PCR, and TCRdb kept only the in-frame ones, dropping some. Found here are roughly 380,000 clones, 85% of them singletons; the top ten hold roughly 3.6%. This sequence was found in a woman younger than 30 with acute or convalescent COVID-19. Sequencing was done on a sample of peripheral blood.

DNA for the CDR3: TGTGCCAGCAGTGAAGATTCTGACAGGACAGTCTACACCTTC. Translating it yields CASSEDSDRTVYTF. This chain links TRBV6-1 with TRBJ1-2; tentative D call: TRBD1 (6 bases). The CDR3 totals 14 residues. The V and J ends lost 1 base and 10 bases respectively, with 16 bases between them. Germline lookup yields CDR1 MNHNS and CDR2 SASEGT.